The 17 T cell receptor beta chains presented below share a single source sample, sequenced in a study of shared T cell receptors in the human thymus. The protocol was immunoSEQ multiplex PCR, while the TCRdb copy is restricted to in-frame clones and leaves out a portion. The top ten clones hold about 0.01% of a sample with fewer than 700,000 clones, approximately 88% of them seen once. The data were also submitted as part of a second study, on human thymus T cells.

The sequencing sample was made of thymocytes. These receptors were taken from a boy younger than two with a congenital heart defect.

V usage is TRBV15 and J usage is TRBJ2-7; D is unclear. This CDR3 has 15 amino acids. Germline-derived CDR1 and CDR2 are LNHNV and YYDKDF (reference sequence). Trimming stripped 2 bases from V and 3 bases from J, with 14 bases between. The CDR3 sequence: CATSRPRVKVYEQYF. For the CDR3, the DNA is TGTGCCACCAGCAGACCTAGAGTGAAAGTCTACGAGCAGTACTTC.

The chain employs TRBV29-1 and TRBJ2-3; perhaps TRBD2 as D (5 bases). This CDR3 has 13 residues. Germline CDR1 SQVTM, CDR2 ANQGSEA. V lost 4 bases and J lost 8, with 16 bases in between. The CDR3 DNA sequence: TGCAGCGTTGCCCCCCCCCGGGGTGGTACGCAGTATTTT. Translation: CSVAPPRGGTQYF.

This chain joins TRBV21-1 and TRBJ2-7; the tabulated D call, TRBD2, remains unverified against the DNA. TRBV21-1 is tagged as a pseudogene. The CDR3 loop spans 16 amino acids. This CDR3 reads CASSKGRRGCSYEQYF. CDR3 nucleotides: TGTGCCAGCAGCAAAGGGCGCAGAGGTTGCTCCTACGAGCAGTACTTC.

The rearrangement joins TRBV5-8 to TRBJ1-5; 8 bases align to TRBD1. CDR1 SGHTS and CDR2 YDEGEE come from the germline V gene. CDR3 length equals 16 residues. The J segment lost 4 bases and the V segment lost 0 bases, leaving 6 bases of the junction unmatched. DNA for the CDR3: TGTGCCAGCAGCTTGGAAGGACAGGGCAGGAATCAGCCCCAGCATTTT. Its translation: CASSLEGQGRNQPQHF.

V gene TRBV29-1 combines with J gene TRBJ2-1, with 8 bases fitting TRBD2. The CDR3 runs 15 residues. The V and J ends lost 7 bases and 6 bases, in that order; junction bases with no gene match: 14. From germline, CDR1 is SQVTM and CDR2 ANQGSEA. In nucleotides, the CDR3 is TGCAGCGCTGGGCTTGAAAGACTAGCGTGCAATGAGCAGTTCTTC. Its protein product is CSAGLERLACNEQFF.

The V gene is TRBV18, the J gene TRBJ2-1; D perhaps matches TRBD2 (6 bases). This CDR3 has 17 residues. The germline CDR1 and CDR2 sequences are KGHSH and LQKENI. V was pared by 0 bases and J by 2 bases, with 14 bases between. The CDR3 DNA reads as TGTGCCAGCTCACCACCGCCGACGCGGGACCCCTACAATGAGCAGTTCTTC. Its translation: CASSPPPTRDPYNEQFF.

This CDR3 reads CASSEATGYSYEQYF. Here the CDR3 DNA reads TGTGCCAGCAGTGAAGCGACAGGGTACTCCTACGAGCAGTACTTC. J is TRBJ2-7 and V is TRBV2, with 7 bases identical to TRBD1. V lost 0 bases and J lost 0; bases outside the gene matches: 2. This CDR3 contains 15 residues. Germline CDR1 SNHLY, CDR2 FYNNEI.

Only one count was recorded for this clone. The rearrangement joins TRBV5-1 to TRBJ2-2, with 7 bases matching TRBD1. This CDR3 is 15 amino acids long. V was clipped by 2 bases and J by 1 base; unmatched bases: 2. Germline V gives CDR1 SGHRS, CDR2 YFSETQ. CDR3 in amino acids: CASSLRTGNTGELFF. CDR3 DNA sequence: TGCGCCAGCAGCTTACGGACAGGGAACACCGGGGAGCTGTTTTTT.

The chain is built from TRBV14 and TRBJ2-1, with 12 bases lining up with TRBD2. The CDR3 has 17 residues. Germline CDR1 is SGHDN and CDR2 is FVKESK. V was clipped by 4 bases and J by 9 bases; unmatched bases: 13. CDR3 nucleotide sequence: TGTGCCAGCAGCCGACTAAGAAGACTAGCGGGAGTAGGTGAGCAGTTCTTC. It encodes CASSRLRRLAGVGEQFF. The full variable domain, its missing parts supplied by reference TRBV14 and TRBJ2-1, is EAGVTQFPSHSVIEKGQTVTLRCDPISGHDNLYWYRRVMGKEIKFLLHFVKESKQDESGMPNNRFLAERTGGTYSTLKVQPAELEDSGVYFCASSRLRRLAGVGEQFFGPGTRLTVL.

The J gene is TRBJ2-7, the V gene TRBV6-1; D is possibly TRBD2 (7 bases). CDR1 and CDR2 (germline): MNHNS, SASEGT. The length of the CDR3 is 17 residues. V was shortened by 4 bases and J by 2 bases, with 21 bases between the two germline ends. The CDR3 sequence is CASSARLKDSGAYEQYF. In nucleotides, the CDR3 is TGTGCCAGCAGTGCTAGGCTTAAGGACAGCGGGGCCTACGAGCAGTACTTC.

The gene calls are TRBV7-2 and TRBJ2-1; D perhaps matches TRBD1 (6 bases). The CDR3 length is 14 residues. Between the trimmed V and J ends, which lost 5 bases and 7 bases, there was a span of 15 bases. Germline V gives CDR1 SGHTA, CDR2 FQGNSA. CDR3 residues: CASSGVGAENEQFF. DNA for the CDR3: TGTGCCAGCAGCGGTGTGGGGGCTGAAAATGAGCAGTTCTTC.

The CDR3 loop is CASTLKGAYGYTF. CDR3 coding DNA: TGTGCCAGCACCCTCAAGGGGGCGTATGGCTACACCTTC. The V and J genes are TRBV7-9 and TRBJ1-2, with TRBD1 matching 7 bases. Germline values: CDR1 SEHNR, CDR2 FQNEAQ (reference sequence). The CDR3 loop spans 13 amino acids. Trimming took 7 bases from V and 5 from J; bases not matched to a gene: 7.

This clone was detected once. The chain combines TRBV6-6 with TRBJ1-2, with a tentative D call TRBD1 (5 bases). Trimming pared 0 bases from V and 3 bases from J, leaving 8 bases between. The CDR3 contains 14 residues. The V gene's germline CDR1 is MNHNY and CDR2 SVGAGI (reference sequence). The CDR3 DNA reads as TGTGCCAGCAGTTACTCCGGGACTGACTATGGCTACACCTTC. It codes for CASSYSGTDYGYTF.

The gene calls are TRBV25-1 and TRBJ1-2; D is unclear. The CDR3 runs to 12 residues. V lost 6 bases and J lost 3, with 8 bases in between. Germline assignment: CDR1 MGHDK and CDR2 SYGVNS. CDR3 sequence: CASRVSDYGYTF. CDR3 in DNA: TGTGCCAGCAGGGTCTCGGACTATGGCTACACCTTC.

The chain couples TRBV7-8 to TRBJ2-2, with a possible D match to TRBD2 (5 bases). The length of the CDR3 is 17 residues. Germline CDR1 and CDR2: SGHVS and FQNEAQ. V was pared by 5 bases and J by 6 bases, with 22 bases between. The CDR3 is CASSPHLWLRRSGELFF. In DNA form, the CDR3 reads TGTGCCAGCAGCCCCCACTTATGGTTGAGGAGGTCCGGGGAGCTGTTTTTT.

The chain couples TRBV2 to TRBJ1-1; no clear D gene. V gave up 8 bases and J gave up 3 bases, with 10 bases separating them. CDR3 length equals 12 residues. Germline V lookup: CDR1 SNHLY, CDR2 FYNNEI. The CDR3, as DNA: TGTGCCAGCGGCCAGGCTCACACTGAAGCTTTCTTT. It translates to CASGQAHTEAFF.

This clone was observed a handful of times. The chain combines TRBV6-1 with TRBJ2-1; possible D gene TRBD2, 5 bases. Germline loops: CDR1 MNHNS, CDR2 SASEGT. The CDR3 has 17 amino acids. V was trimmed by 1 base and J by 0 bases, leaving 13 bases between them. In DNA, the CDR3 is TGTGCCAGCAGTGAAGGGGAGTTCCCTAGCTCCTACAATGAGCAGTTCTTC. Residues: CASSEGEFPSSYNEQFF.